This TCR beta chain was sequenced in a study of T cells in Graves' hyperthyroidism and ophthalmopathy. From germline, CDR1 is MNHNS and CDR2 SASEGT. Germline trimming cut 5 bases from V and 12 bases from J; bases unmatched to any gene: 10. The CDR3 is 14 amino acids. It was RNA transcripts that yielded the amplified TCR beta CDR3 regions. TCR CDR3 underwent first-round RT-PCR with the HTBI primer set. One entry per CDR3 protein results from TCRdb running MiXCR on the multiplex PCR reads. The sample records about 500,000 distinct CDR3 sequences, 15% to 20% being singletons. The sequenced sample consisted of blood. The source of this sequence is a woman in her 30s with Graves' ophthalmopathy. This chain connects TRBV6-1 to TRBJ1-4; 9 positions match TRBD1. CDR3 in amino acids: CASSYRVQGAELFF. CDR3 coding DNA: TGTGCCAGCAGTTATAGGGTACAGGGGGCAGAACTGTTTTTT.